A selection of T cell receptor beta chains follows, all from one sample in a study of technical replicates of blood from a handful of donors. Clones were read by immunoSEQ multiplex PCR, and TCRdb kept only the in-frame ones, dropping some. This sample has about 97,000 clones, with under 96% found just once. Sequencing used T cells isolated from PBMCs. The receptors shown here come from a human donor in good health. Each CDR3 is given with its conserved first and last residue. D genes are given only for firm matches. Size is omitted from some rows. Given values are once, few, many or a class for expanded clones.

>once|TRBV7-8|TRBJ1-4|.
TGTGCCAGCAGCTTTCGCGTCGGGAATGAAAAACTGTTTTTT
CASSFRVGNEKLFF
>.|TRBV5-4|TRBJ2-5|TRBD2
TGTGCCAGAAGTCCTGGCGGGAGGTGGGGGGAACAAGAGACCCAGTACTTC
CARSPGGRWGEQETQYF
>.|TRBV5-4|TRBJ1-6|.
TGTGCCAGCACCGACGGATCCAACAGGTTCGGGGGGCCACCCCTCCACTTT
CASTDGSNRFGGPPLHF
>.|TRBV7-6|TRBJ1-6|.
TGTGCCAGCAGCTTAGCAGTCGGTAATTCACCCCTCCACTTT
CASSLAVGNSPLHF
>.|TRBV18|TRBJ1-1|.
TGTGCCAGCTCACAACAGAGGAACACTGAAGCTTTCTTT
CASSQQRNTEAFF
>.|TRBV5-1|TRBJ2-1|TRBD1
TGCGCCAGCAGCTTAGAGTTGACAGGGGGCAATGAGCAGTTCTTC
CASSLELTGGNEQFF
>.|TRBV5-5|TRBJ1-2|TRBD1
TGTGCCAGCAGCTTCGACAGGGGCTATGGCTACACCTTC
CASSFDRGYGYTF
>once|TRBV28|TRBJ1-4|.
TGTGCCAGCAGCACATATACCCCTCAGGGTGGGGTCTCGTCTAATGAAAAACTGTTTTTT
CASSTYTPQGGVSSNEKLFF
>.|TRBV29-1|TRBJ1-4|.
TGCAGCGTTGAAGAGCGGGAAAAACTGTTTTTT
CSVEEREKLFF
>.|TRBV4-1|TRBJ1-3|.
TGCGCCAGCAGCCAAGAGGCAGTCCGAGGTGGAAACACCATATATTTT
CASSQEAVRGGNTIYF
>.|TRBV5-1|TRBJ2-3|.
TGCGCCAGCAGCTTTGAGGAAGGAGATACGCAGTATTTT
CASSFEEGDTQYF
>once|TRBV4-1|TRBJ1-1|.
TGCGCCAGCAGCCCAGCGGGGGCCCCTGAAGCTTTCTTT
CASSPAGAPEAFF
>.|TRBV7-9|TRBJ2-3|.
TGTGCCAGCAGCTCCTTGAATGGCGGGGCTCCCCGAGCGCAGTATTTT
CASSSLNGGAPRAQYF
>.|TRBV27|TRBJ2-5|.
TGTGCCAGCAGTCCCACAAGGGGACAAGAGACCCAGTACTTC
CASSPTRGQETQYF
>.|TRBV30|TRBJ2-5|TRBD2
TGTGCCTGGAGTGTGTGGGGCGGGGGGGCTTCTGGTTTGGAGACCCAGTACTTC
CAWSVWGGGASGLETQYF
>.|TRBV15|TRBJ1-5|.
TGTGCCACCAGCAGACAGGGGTTCGAACAGCCCCAGCATTTT
CATSRQGFEQPQHF
>.|TRBV7-9|TRBJ2-7|.
TGTGCCAGCAGCTTGGCCGGGACTGAAGCCTACGAGCAGTACTTC
CASSLAGTEAYEQYF
>.|TRBV5-5|TRBJ2-1|TRBD1
TGTGCCAGCAGTCACCAGACAGGGGTCTTGAACAATGAGCAGTTCTTC
CASSHQTGVLNNEQFF
>.|TRBV5-1|TRBJ2-1|.
TGCGCCAGCAGCTTCGACAGGTATAATGAGCAGTTCTTC
CASSFDRYNEQFF
>.|TRBV4-2|TRBJ2-1|TRBD2
TGTGCCAGCCGGGGACTAAACAATGAGCAGTTCTTC
CASRGLNNEQFF
>.|TRBV28|TRBJ2-7|TRBD1
TGTGCCAGCCGGGGACAGACCACCTACGAGCAGTACTTC
CASRGQTTYEQYF
>.|TRBV27|TRBJ1-4|.
TGTGCCAGCAGACCCGGATGGCCGCAGGGTGTCTCTGAAAAACTGTTTTTT
CASRPGWPQGVSEKLFF
>.|TRBV19|TRBJ1-1|TRBD1
TGTGCCAGTAGTACCCCTCGACAGGGGTTGGGCACTGAAGCTTTCTTT
CASSTPRQGLGTEAFF
>.|TRBV6-5|TRBJ1-5|TRBD1
TGTGCCAGCAGGCCGACAGGGAGCAATCAGCCCCAGCATTTT
CASRPTGSNQPQHF
>once|TRBV7-8|TRBJ1-2|TRBD1
TGTGCCAGCAGCCATAACAGGGGATATGGCTACACCTTC
CASSHNRGYGYTF
>.|TRBV18|TRBJ1-5|.
TGTGCCAGCTCACCACGTGGGGCCGAGCCCCAGCATTTT
CASSPRGAEPQHF
>.|TRBV5-3|TRBJ2-7|TRBD2
TGTGCCAGAAGCCAGAGGGAGGGCGATTCCTACGAGCAGTACTTC
CARSQREGDSYEQYF
>.|TRBV15|TRBJ1-5|.
TGTGCCACCAGCTCAGGGGTGGCCCAGCATTTT
CATSSGVAQHF
>.|TRBV25-1|TRBJ1-4|.
TGTGCCACGGGTTTCGGGGAGACGGCATCTAATGAAAAACTGTTTTTT
CATGFGETASNEKLFF
>.|TRBV7-9|TRBJ1-2|.
TGTGCCAGCAGCTTAGGGGCAAGCTATGGCTACACCTTC
CASSLGASYGYTF
>.|TRBV4-1|TRBJ2-5|TRBD2
TGCGCCAGCAGCCCTCTTGGTAGCGGGGGGTCAGAGACCCAGTACTTC
CASSPLGSGGSETQYF
>.|TRBV7-2|TRBJ2-7|TRBD2
TGTGCCAGCAGCTTGGGACTAGGGGACTACGAGCAGTACTTC
CASSLGLGDYEQYF
>.|TRBV19|TRBJ2-1|.
TGTGCCAGTAGTCCGGGGACATACAATGAGCAGTTCTTC
CASSPGTYNEQFF
>.|TRBV13|TRBJ1-4|.
TGTGCCAGCAGACAGACGTATATCGGGGGGGAAAAACTGTTTTTT
CASRQTYIGGEKLFF
>.|TRBV5-1|TRBJ1-1|.
TGCGCCAGCAGCTACTGGGGGCAGTCTGGGAACACTGAAGCTTTCTTT
CASSYWGQSGNTEAFF
>.|TRBV7-9|TRBJ2-4|TRBD2
TGTGCCAGCAGCTCGCGGGAGTCCGACATTCAGTACTTC
CASSSRESDIQYF
>.|TRBV9|TRBJ2-7|TRBD2
TGTGCCAGCAGCGTGGGAGCGGCTAGCGGGAGCTACGAGCAGTACTTC
CASSVGAASGSYEQYF
>.|TRBV7-9|TRBJ2-1|TRBD2
TGTGCCAGCAGCTTAGGGGAACTAGCGGGAGTCGCCAATGAGCAGTTCTTC
CASSLGELAGVANEQFF
>.|TRBV9|TRBJ2-2|.
TGTGCCAGCAGCGGGCCCGGGACAATGAACACCGGGGAGCTGTTTTTT
CASSGPGTMNTGELFF
>.|TRBV6-5|TRBJ1-1|.
TGTGCCAGCAGTCCTATTTCGGGGGGCACTGAAGCTTTCTTT
CASSPISGGTEAFF
>.|TRBV4-2|TRBJ1-2|.
TGTGCCAGCAGCCAAGATTCCCCACAGGCCTTCTATGGCTACACCTTC
CASSQDSPQAFYGYTF
>.|TRBV7-3|TRBJ1-1|TRBD1
TGTGCCAGCAGCTCCGACAGGGCGACTGAAGCTTTCTTT
CASSSDRATEAFF
>once|TRBV12-1|TRBJ2-7|.
TGTGCCAGCAGCGCTAAGTACGAGCAGTACTTC
CASSAKYEQYF
>.|TRBV30|TRBJ1-6|TRBD1
TGTGCCTGGAGTGCCGGGACAGCGAATTCACCCCTCCACTTT
CAWSAGTANSPLHF
>.|TRBV9|TRBJ2-1|TRBD2
TGTGCCAGCAGCGTAGCCCTGACTAGCGGGGTCGACAATGAGCAGTTCTTC
CASSVALTSGVDNEQFF
>.|TRBV9|TRBJ2-5|TRBD2
TGTGCCAGCAGCGTGGGGGGGATTCTTCAGGAGACCCAGTACTTC
CASSVGGILQETQYF
>.|TRBV19|TRBJ1-5|TRBD1
TGTGCCAGTAAAGACAGGGGTTATCAGCCCCAGCATTTT
CASKDRGYQPQHF